This T cell receptor beta chain was observed in a study of CD8 T cells in ankylosing spondylitis. Comment on this clonotype: Its antigen is not known.

Quantitative barcoded 5'-RACE was used to prepare TCR beta libraries. MiXCR was run by TCRdb on the 5' RACE reads, yielding one entry per CDR3 protein. The sample has 250,000 to 350,000 distinct CDR3 sequences; around 20% are singletons. Study outcomes and limitations: Significantly higher representation of disease-linked clones was reported for matched ankylosing spondylitis synovial fluid. Among TCR beta sequences, a motif of several highly homologous variants appeared characteristic of ankylosing spondylitis blood. Existing reports had already noted some motif variants in reactive arthritis synovial fluid and blood.

Germline CDR1 is SEHNR and CDR2 is FQNEAQ (reference sequence). V was cut by 0 bases and J by 8 bases, with 14 bases left in between. The length of the CDR3 is 15 residues. The sequencing input was blood, either unsorted or a sorted T cell fraction (not recorded which). V gene TRBV7-9 combines with J gene TRBJ2-1; D might be TRBD2 (6 bases). This TCR was sampled from a female donor with ankylosing spondylitis or in good health (not recorded which). CDR3 nucleotides: TGTGCCAGCAGCTTAGCGTTCGGGACTGAATATGAGCAGTTCTTC. Its protein product is CASSLAFGTEYEQFF.